This T cell receptor beta chain was identified in a study of cytomegalovirus exposure and HLA in healthy donors. PCR amplification relied on 60 Vbeta primers (plus 13 Jbeta primers). This table comes from immunoSEQ multiplex PCR, and its TCRdb copy is limited to in-frame clones, with some not included. The sample consists of about 98,000 clones, about four fifths of them appearing once. The CDR3 is 15 residues long. The V gene end was trimmed by 0 bases and the J gene end by 4 bases; junction bases not matched to a gene: 4. The germline CDR1 and CDR2 sequences are SGHRS and YFSETQ. The TCR sequence derives from a female donor in good health and CMV-seropositive. J is TRBJ1-5 and V is TRBV5-1; 7 bases map to TRBD1. The sequenced sample consisted of PBMCs. The CDR3 coding sequence is TGCGCCAGCAGCTTGGGACAGGGTGGTAATCAGCCCCAGCATTTT. Protein sequence: CASSLGQGGNQPQHF. The entire variable domain, with the rest obtained from reference TRBV5-1 and TRBJ1-5, is as follows: KAGVTQTPRYLIKTRGQQVTLSCSPISGHRSVSWYQQTPGQGLQFLFEYFSETQRNKGNFPGRFSGRQFSNSRSEMNVSTLELGDSALYLCASSLGQGGNQPQHFGDGTRLSIL.